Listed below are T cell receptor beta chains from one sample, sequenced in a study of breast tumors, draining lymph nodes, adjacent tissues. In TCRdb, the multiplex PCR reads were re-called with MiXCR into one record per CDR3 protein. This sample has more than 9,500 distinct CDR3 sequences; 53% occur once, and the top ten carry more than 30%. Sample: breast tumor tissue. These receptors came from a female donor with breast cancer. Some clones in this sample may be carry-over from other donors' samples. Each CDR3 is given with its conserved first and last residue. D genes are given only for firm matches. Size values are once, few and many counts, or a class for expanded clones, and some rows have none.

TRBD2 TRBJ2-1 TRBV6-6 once TGTGCCAGCAGTTCCAGGACTAGCGGGTCCTACAATGAGCAGTTCTTC CASSSRTSGSYNEQFF
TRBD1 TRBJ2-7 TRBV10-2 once TGCGCCAGCGGGAGACAGGGACAGATATTTGACGAGCAGTACTTC CASGRQGQIFDEQYF
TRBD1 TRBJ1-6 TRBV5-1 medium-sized TGCGCCAGCAGCTTGGGGGATTCGGACAGGGTTTTGTCACCCCTCCACTTT CASSLGDSDRVLSPLHF
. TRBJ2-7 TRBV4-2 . TGTGCCAGCAGCCAAGAAAAGCTCTACTACGAGCAGTACTTC CASSQEKLYYEQYF
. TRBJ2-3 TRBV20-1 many TGCAGTGCTCCTCCACCTGATACGCAGTATTTT CSAPPPDTQYF
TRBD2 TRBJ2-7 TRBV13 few TGTGCCAGCAGCGGACTAGCGGGCAACGAGCAGTACTTC CASSGLAGNEQYF
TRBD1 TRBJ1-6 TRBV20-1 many TGCAGTGCTAGAGACACAGGGGCCTCACCCCTCCACTTT CSARDTGASPLHF
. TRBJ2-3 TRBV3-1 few TGCGCCAGCAGCCAAGAAGGAAGGAACACAGATACGCAGTATTTT CASSQEGRNTDTQYF
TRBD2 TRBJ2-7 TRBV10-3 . TGTGCCATCAGTGAGACTAGCGGGGCCGAGCAGTACTTC CAISETSGAEQYF
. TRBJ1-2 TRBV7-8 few TGTGCCAGCAGCTTAGGGGCAAAGGAGTATGGCTACACCTTC CASSLGAKEYGYTF
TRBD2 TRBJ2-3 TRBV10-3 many TGTGCCATCGGGGATAGCGGGGACGCCTCCACCACAGATACGCAGTATTTT CAIGDSGDASTTDTQYF
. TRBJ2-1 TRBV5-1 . TGCGCCAGCAGCTCCAGCTTGGTTGGGCACAGGGAGCAGTTCTTC CASSSSLVGHREQFF
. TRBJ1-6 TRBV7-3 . TGTGCCAGCAGCCGGGGCAGGGGTGATTCACCCCTCCACTTT CASSRGRGDSPLHF
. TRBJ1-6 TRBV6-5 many TGTGCCAGCAGTTACCGGGGCAGTAATTCACCCCTCCACTTT CASSYRGSNSPLHF
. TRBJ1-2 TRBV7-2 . TGTGCCAGCAGCTTACGGCACGGGGGCTATGGCCACACCTTC CASSLRHGGYGHTF
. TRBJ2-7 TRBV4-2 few TGTGCCAGCAGCCAAGACGGCTTTTACGAGCAGTACTTC CASSQDGFYEQYF
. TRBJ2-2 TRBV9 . TGTGCCAGCAGCGTAGGTTGGCGGCTAGGGGGGGAGCTGTTTTTT CASSVGWRLGGELFF
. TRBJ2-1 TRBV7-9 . TGTGCCAGCAGCCGCGATGGGTTAAATGAGCACTTCTTC CASSRDGLNEHFF
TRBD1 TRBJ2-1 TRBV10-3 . TGTGCCACGACAGGGGGATCCTACAATGAGCAGTTCTTC CATTGGSYNEQFF
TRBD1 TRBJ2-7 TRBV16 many TGTGCCAGCAGCCAATCGAATACAGGGGGCGCTGGGCAGTACTTC CASSQSNTGGAGQYF
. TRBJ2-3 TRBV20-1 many TGCAGTGCTAGAGATCTGGGGAAGGGGGGCCTTTCGACAGATACGCAGTATTTT CSARDLGKGGLSTDTQYF
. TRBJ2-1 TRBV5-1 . TGCGCCAGCAGCGCCGACAATGAGCAGTTCTTC CASSADNEQFF
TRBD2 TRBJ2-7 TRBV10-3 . TGTGCCATCAGCCTAGGACTAGCGGGAGGGGCGTACGAGCAGTACTTC CAISLGLAGGAYEQYF
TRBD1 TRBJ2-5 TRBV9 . TGTGCCAGCAGCGGCGGACAGGGGGCGGGAGAGACCCAGTACTTC CASSGGQGAGETQYF
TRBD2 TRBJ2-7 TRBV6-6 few TGTGCCAGCAGTCCCAGGACTAGCGGGGCCGACGAGCAGTACTTC CASSPRTSGADEQYF
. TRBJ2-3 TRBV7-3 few TGTGCCAGCAGCTTAGGCGGGGCTAGCACAGATACGCAGTATTTT CASSLGGASTDTQYF
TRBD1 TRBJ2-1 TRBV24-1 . TGTGCCACCAGTGAAGGGGGCCCCTGCAATGAGCAGTTCTTC CATSEGGPCNEQFF
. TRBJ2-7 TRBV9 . TGTGCCAGCAATCGGGCGGGCCAGGGGGGCGAGCAGTACTTC CASNRAGQGGEQYF
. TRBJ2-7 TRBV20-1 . TGCAGTGCTAGAGATCTCCTAGCATCCTCCGAGCAGTACTTC CSARDLLASSEQYF
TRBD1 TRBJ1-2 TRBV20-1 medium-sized TGCAGTGCTAGAGATGGGACAGGAAACTATGGCTACACCTTC CSARDGTGNYGYTF
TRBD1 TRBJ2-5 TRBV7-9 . TGTGCCAGCAGCCCGGACAGGGGGGTGAGGGAGACCCAGTACTTC CASSPDRGVRETQYF
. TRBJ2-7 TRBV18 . TGTGCCAGCTCGCTGGAGGGTTACGAGCAGTACTTC CASSLEGYEQYF
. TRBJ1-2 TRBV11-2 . TGTGCCAGCAGCTTAGATGCTAACTATGGCTACACCTTC CASSLDANYGYTF
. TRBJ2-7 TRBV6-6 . TGTGCCAGCACCAGGGGGGGGTACCCCTACGAGCAGTACTTC CASTRGGYPYEQYF
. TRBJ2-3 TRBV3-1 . TGTGCCAGCAGCCAAGCGGGAGTTGGGACAGATACGCAGTATTTT CASSQAGVGTDTQYF
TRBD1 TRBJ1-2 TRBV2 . TGTGCCAGCAACGAGAGACAGGGCGTCTATGGCTACACCTTC CASNERQGVYGYTF
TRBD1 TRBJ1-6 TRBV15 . TGTGCCACCAGCAGTACCCAGGGGGATAACTCACCCCTCCACTTT CATSSTQGDNSPLHF
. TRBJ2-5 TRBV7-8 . TGTGCCAGCAGCAGGGGGGTCGTTGCGGAGACCCAGTACTTC CASSRGVVAETQYF
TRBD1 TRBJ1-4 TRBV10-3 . TGTGCCATCAGGGACAGGGGTGAAAAACTGTTTTTT CAIRDRGEKLFF
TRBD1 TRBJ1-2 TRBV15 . TGTGCCACCAGCACCGGACAGGGTAGGACCTTC CATSTGQGRTF
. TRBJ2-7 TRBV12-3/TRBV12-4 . TGTGCCAGCAGCATGGCCTACGAGCAGTACTTC CASSMAYEQYF
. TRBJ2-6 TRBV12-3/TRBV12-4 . TGTGCCAGCAGTTTTGGGGGTGGGGCCAACGTCCTGACTTTC CASSFGGGANVLTF
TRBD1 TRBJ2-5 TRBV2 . TGTGCCAGCAGTGTAGGACAGGAAGAGACCCAGTACTTC CASSVGQEETQYF
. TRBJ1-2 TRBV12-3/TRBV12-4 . TGTGCCAGCACCTTTTCCTTGGGGGACTATGGCTACACCTTC CASTFSLGDYGYTF
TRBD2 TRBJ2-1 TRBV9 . TGTGCCAGCAGCGTAGTAGGGTTAGCGGGTGAGCAGTTCTTC CASSVVGLAGEQFF
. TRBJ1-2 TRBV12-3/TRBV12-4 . TGTGCCAGCAGTTTATACAGTCGAGGTGGCTACACCTTC CASSLYSRGGYTF
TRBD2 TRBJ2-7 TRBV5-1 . TGCGCCAGCAGCTCGGGACTAGCGGGGGTCTACGAGCAGTACTTC CASSSGLAGVYEQYF
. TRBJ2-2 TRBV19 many TGTGCCAGTCGAACAGGGCTAGCCATCGGGGAGCTGTTTTTT CASRTGLAIGELFF
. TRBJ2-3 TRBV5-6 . TGTGCCAGCAGCTCCACAAGGACTGCCCGGGGGACGCAGTATTTT CASSSTRTARGTQYF
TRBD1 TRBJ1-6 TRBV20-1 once TGCAGTGCTCCCGGGACAGGTTCACCCCTCCACTTT CSAPGTGSPLHF
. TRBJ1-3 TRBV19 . TGTGCCGTAGAGACTGACAGAATCTCTGGAAACACCATATATTTT CAVETDRISGNTIYF
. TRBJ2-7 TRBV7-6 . TGTGCCAGCAGCTTAGGAGACTACTACGAGCAGTACTTC CASSLGDYYEQYF
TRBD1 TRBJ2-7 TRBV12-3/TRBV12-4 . TGTGCCAGCAGTTTAGTGGGACAGGGTTACGAGCAGTACTTC CASSLVGQGYEQYF
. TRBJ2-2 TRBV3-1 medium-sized TGTGCCAGCAGCCAAGTTTGGCGAGGGGAGCTGTTTTTT CASSQVWRGELFF
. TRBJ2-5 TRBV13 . TGTGCCAGCAGCCTACGCTTGGGCTCCATAGAGACCCAGTACTTC CASSLRLGSIETQYF
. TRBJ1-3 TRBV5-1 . TGCGCCAGCAGCTTGGATCCCGGGTTGGGAAACACCATATATTTT CASSLDPGLGNTIYF
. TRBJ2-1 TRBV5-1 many TGCGCCAGCAGCTTGGGACAGGTGGACAATGAGCAGTTCTTC CASSLGQVDNEQFF
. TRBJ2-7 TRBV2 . TGTGCCAGCAGTGATTCACTATCAGGGATTTCCTACGAGCAGTACTTC CASSDSLSGISYEQYF
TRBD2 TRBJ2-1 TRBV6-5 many TGTGCCAGCAGTGGGACTCTAGCGGGGAACTCCTACAATGAGCAGTTCTTC CASSGTLAGNSYNEQFF
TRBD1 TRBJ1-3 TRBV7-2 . TGTGCCAGCAGCTTGAGGGGGCCTGGGGACACCATATATTTT CASSLRGPGDTIYF